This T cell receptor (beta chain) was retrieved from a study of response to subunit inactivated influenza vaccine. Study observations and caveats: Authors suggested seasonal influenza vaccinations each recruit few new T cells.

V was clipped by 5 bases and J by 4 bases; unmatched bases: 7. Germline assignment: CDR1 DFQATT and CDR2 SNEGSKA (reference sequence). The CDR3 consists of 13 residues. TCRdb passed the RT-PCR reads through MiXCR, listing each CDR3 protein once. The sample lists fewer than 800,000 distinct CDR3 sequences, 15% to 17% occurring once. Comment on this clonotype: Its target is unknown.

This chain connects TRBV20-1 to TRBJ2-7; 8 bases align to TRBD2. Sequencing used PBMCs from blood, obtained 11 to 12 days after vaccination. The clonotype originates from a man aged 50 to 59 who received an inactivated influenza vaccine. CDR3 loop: CSAGARGGYEQYF. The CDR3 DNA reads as TGCAGTGCTGGCGCCCGGGGGGGTTACGAGCAGTACTTC.